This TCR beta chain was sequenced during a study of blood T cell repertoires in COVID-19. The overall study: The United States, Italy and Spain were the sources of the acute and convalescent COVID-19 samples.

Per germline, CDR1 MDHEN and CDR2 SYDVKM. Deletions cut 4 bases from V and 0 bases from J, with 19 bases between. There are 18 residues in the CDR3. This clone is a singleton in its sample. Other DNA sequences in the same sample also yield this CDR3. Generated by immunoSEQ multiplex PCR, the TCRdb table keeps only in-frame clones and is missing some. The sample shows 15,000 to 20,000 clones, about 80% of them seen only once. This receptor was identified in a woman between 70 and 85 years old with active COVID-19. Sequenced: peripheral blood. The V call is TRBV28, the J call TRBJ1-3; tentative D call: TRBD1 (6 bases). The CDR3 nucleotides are TGTGCCAGCAGTTCTACAGCCGGAACAGGGCTCTCTGGAAACACCATATATTTT. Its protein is CASSSTAGTGLSGNTIYF.